The next 2 T cell receptor beta chains were all read from a single sample in a study of CD8 T cells in Susac syndrome. cDNA came from about 0.5 to 1 ug RNA primed by random hexamers. TCRdb re-called the immunoSEQ multiplex PCR reads with MiXCR, one entry per CDR3 protein. The sample carries about 150,000 distinct CDR3 sequences, around 96% recorded once. The sequencing sample was made of CD8+ T cells from PBMCs. These receptors all come from a human donor with multiple sclerosis.

The gene calls are TRBV6-2 or TRBV6-3 and TRBJ1-5; the D is unclear. The ends were cut back, 5 bases at V and 0 bases at J, with 11 bases in the middle. The CDR3 spans 15 residues. Germline CDR1 MNHEY, CDR2 SVGEGT. CDR3: CASSPIGFSNQPQHF. Written as DNA, the CDR3 is TGTGCCAGCAGTCCGATAGGATTTAGCAATCAGCCCCAGCATTTT.

This chain links TRBV28 with TRBJ2-5, with a weak D call TRBD2 (6 bases). The V gene lost 2 bases and the J gene lost 3 bases, with 10 bases spanning the gap. Germline lookup yields CDR1 MDHEN and CDR2 SYDVKM. The length of the CDR3 is 14 residues. CDR3 loop: CASSLAWGEETQYF. The CDR3 DNA sequence: TGTGCCAGCAGTTTAGCGTGGGGGGAAGAGACCCAGTACTTC. The entire variable domain, with the rest obtained from reference TRBV28 and TRBJ2-5, is as follows: DVKVTQSSRYLVKRTGEKVFLECVQDMDHENMFWYRQDPGLGLRLIYFSYDVKMKEKGDIPEGYSVSREKKERFSLILESASTNQTSMYLCASSLAWGEETQYFGPGTRLLVL.